This TCR beta chain was captured by sequencing in a study of cytotoxic CD8 clonotypes in ibrutinib-treated CLL. Across the whole study: Enrolment comprised around twelve relapsed/refractory and over 14 treatment-naive patients; around 18 were IGHV unmutated. Mean productive templates were around 240,000; mean productive rearrangements were 94,082.

Libraries were prepared by immunoSEQ multiplex PCR; TCRdb keeps only in-frame clonotypes and omits some of them. The repertoire includes approximately 200,000 clones, around three quarters of them detected once, and around 15% sits in the top ten. This CDR3 has 12 amino acids. The germline CDR1 and CDR2 sequences are MNHEY and SVGAGI. J lost 16 bases, V lost 8 bases, and 13 bases had no gene match. The source of roughly 1.9 micrograms of genomic DNA for TCR beta libraries was cryopreserved PBMCs. This clone was recorded once. The receptor's source is a human donor with chronic lymphocytic leukemia. The material sequenced was PBMCs, taken after 24 months of ibrutinib treatment. The rearrangement links TRBV6-5 to TRBJ1-4, with 7 bases matching TRBD1. CDR3 in amino acids: CASRRGDSREFF. In nucleotides, the CDR3 is TGTGCCAGCCGTAGGGGGGACAGTCGAGAGTTTTTT.